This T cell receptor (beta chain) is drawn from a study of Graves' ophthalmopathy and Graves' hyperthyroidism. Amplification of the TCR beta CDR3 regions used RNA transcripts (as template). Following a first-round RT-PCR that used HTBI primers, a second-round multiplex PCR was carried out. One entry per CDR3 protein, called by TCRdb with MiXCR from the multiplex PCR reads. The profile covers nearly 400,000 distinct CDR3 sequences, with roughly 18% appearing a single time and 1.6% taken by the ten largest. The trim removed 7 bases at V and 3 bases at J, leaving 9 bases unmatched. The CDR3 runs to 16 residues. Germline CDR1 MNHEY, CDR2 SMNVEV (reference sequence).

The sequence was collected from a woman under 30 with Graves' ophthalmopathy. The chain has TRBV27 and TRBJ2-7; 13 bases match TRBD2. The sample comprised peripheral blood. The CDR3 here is CASNTGLAGDLYEQYF. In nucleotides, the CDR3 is TGTGCCAGCAATACCGGACTAGCGGGGGACCTCTACGAGCAGTACTTC.